This TCR beta chain was recorded in a study of blood T cell repertoires in COVID-19. On the study more broadly: Samples taken during acute and convalescent COVID-19 were collected in the United States, Italy and Spain. PBMCs, B-cell-depleted T cells, or T cells provided the cDNA or gDNA that made up the material.

There are a few counts of this clone. Trimming cost V 6 bases and J 12 bases, with 11 bases left between them. Germline assignment: CDR1 MNHEY and CDR2 SVGAGI. The CDR3 covers 11 residues. Per the original methods: By means of reference gene primer amplification, nucleated cell counts were estimated. Assay used: immunoSEQ multiplex PCR; TCRdb lists only in-frame clones, some missing. V and J calls plus clone size are reproduced from that table; the DNA served to infer D and trimming. The table records some 60,000 clones, 70% to 75% of them present only once. This TCR came from a woman in her fifties or sixties with active or convalescent COVID-19. The sequenced sample was peripheral blood. The chain is built from TRBV6-5 and TRBJ2-2; no definite D call. The CDR3 sequence: CASSESRQLFF. The DNA for the CDR3 is TGTGCCAGCAGCGAGTCTAGACAGCTGTTTTTT.